This is a list of T cell receptor beta chains from one sample in a study of blood T cell repertoires in COVID-19. The method was immunoSEQ multiplex PCR; TCRdb's version includes in-frame clones alone and lacks a portion of them. Of 270,000 or so clones detected, around nine tenths appear once; the ten largest clones hold roughly 11%. The material sequenced was peripheral blood. These receptors all stem from a woman aged 30 to 39 with COVID-19, enrolled during active disease. The CDR3 runs from the conserved cysteine through the conserved F or W. Fields, in order: D gene, J gene, clone size, V gene, CDR3 DNA, CDR3 protein. D genes are given only for firm matches. Clone size is given for some rows only: seen once, a few or many times, or a class if the clone is expanded.

>NA|TRBJ1-2|NA|TRBV27
TGTGCCAGCACTAGGGGGGGCCCCCAGAACTATGGCTACACCTTC
CASTRGGPQNYGYTF
>NA|TRBJ1-6|NA|TRBV27
TGTGCCAGCAGTTTATCCGATTCAGGGCTCTATAATTCACCCCTCCACTTT
CASSLSDSGLYNSPLHF
>TRBD1|TRBJ1-2|NA|TRBV7-9
TGTGCCAGCAGCACCGGGACAGTTAACTATGGCTACACCTTC
CASSTGTVNYGYTF
>NA|TRBJ2-7|NA|TRBV4-1
TGCGCCAGCAGCCAAGCTGCCGGGGTCTCCTACGAGCAGTACTTC
CASSQAAGVSYEQYF
>TRBD1|TRBJ1-4|NA|TRBV18
TGTGCCAGCTCACTCGCGGGAGGGGGCGATGAAAAACTGTTTTTT
CASSLAGGGDEKLFF
>TRBD1|TRBJ2-2|NA|TRBV6-5
TGTGCCAGCAGTTACGGACAGGGGCACACCGGGGAGCTGTTTTTT
CASSYGQGHTGELFF
>TRBD1|TRBJ1-3|NA|TRBV5-1
TGCGCCAGCAGCGTAGGGACAGGACCTGGAAACACCATATATTTT
CASSVGTGPGNTIYF
>TRBD1|TRBJ1-6|few|TRBV28
TGTGCCAGCAGTTGGACAGGAGAACCCTATAATTCACCCCTCCACTTT
CASSWTGEPYNSPLHF
>NA|TRBJ2-1|NA|TRBV5-1
TGCGCCAGCAGTCTTATACAGGCAGGCAATGAGCAGTTCTTC
CASSLIQAGNEQFF
>NA|TRBJ1-2|NA|TRBV27
TGTGCCAGCAGTTTCTTGGGCGACTATGGCTACACCTTC
CASSFLGDYGYTF
>NA|TRBJ2-1|NA|TRBV28
TGTGCCAGCAGTCCGGCGGGACTGACCTACAATGAGCAGTTCTTC
CASSPAGLTYNEQFF
>NA|TRBJ1-2|NA|TRBV28
TGTGCCAGCAGTTTAGGGACTAGGGATGGCTACACCTTC
CASSLGTRDGYTF
>TRBD2|TRBJ2-3|NA|TRBV7-2
TGTGCCAGCAGCCCTCTAGCGGTGCAAGATACGCAGTATTTT
CASSPLAVQDTQYF
>TRBD1|TRBJ1-2|NA|TRBV5-1
TGCGCCAGCAGCTTGGAACCCGGACAGGGAATTATGGATGGCTACACCTTC
CASSLEPGQGIMDGYTF
>NA|TRBJ1-1|few|TRBV27
TGTGCCAGCAGTTTAAGCATTGGCACTGAAGCTTTCTTT
CASSLSIGTEAFF
>TRBD1|TRBJ2-5|NA|TRBV18
TGTGCCAGCTCCCCAGGGACAGGGTTAATCGAGACCCAGTACTTC
CASSPGTGLIETQYF
>NA|TRBJ1-6|once|TRBV5-4
TGTGCCAGCAGCGGTGGAGACTTTAATTCACCCCTCCACTTT
CASSGGDFNSPLHF
>TRBD2|TRBJ2-1|NA|TRBV19
TGTGCCAGTTCTAGCGGTCACTCCTACAATGAGCAGTTCTTC
CASSSGHSYNEQFF
>NA|TRBJ1-3|NA|TRBV27
TGTGCCAGCAGTTTATCAACCCCCAGGGCTTTCTCTGGAAACACCATATATTTT
CASSLSTPRAFSGNTIYF
>NA|TRBJ1-3|NA|TRBV6-5
TGTGCCACCTTCCCCAGGGGAGCTGGAAACACCATATATTTT
CATFPRGAGNTIYF
>TRBD1|TRBJ1-2|NA|TRBV27
TGTGCCAGCAGCGACAGGGAATCAGGTGGCTACACCTTC
CASSDRESGGYTF
>NA|TRBJ2-7|NA|TRBV6-5
TGTGCCAGCAGTTACAATGGGCAGGGGAACGAGCAGTACTTC
CASSYNGQGNEQYF
>NA|TRBJ1-1|NA|TRBV6-5
TGTGCCAGCAGAGACATTGCTGAAGCTTTCTTT
CASRDIAEAFF
>TRBD1|TRBJ2-7|NA|TRBV27
TGTGCCAGCAGCGCGATGACAGGGATCAACGAGCAGTACTTC
CASSAMTGINEQYF
>TRBD2|TRBJ2-5|NA|TRBV10-3
TGTGCCATCAGTCCTAGCGGGGGAAAAGAGACCCAGTACTTC
CAISPSGGKETQYF
>TRBD1|TRBJ1-1|NA|TRBV10-3
TGTGCCATCAGTGACAGGGGGGTGGTGGGCACTGAAGCTTTCTTT
CAISDRGVVGTEAFF
>NA|TRBJ2-1|NA|TRBV11-2
TGTGCCAGCGGGGGGACCAGCTCCTACAATGAGCAGTTCTTC
CASGGTSSYNEQFF
>NA|TRBJ1-1|NA|TRBV18
TGTGCCAGCTCATTTCGGAACACTGAAGCTTTCTTT
CASSFRNTEAFF
>NA|TRBJ1-1|NA|TRBV19
TGTGCCAGTAGTATACCCCCTACAGGACCCCTCACTGAAGCTTTCTTT
CASSIPPTGPLTEAFF
>TRBD2|TRBJ2-2|NA|TRBV14
TGTGCCAGCAGCCAAGACTTTATCAGCGGGGGCGCTCCCGGGGAGCTGTTTTTT
CASSQDFISGGAPGELFF
>NA|TRBJ1-1|NA|TRBV6-5
TGTGCCAGCACCCAACTTCTACAGGTTTACACTGAAGCTTTCTTT
CASTQLLQVYTEAFF
>TRBD1|TRBJ1-5|NA|TRBV5-8
TGTGCCAGCAGCTTCTTCACAGGGGTAGAACAGCCCCAGCATTTT
CASSFFTGVEQPQHF
>NA|TRBJ2-7|NA|TRBV14
TGTGCCAGCAGCCAAGTTGGGGAGCAGGAGCAGTACTTC
CASSQVGEQEQYF
>NA|TRBJ2-1|NA|TRBV19
TGTGCCAGTAGTATTTCAGGGCCCTCTATCTACAATGAGCAGTTCTTC
CASSISGPSIYNEQFF
>NA|TRBJ1-1|NA|TRBV27
TGTGCCAGCGGCTTTTGGGGGGGGACTGAAGCTTTCTTT
CASGFWGGTEAFF
>TRBD1|TRBJ1-3|once|TRBV4-1
TGCGCCAGCAGCCCACCGGGACCAGGGACAGGCGGAAACACCATATATTTT
CASSPPGPGTGGNTIYF
>TRBD2|TRBJ2-7|NA|TRBV7-8
TGTGCCAGCAGCCTCTGGGGGGACTACTCCTACGAGCAGTACTTC
CASSLWGDYSYEQYF
>TRBD1|TRBJ2-1|NA|TRBV2
TGTGCCAGCAGTTCACAGGGGGCGGCTTACAATGAGCAGTTCTTC
CASSSQGAAYNEQFF
>NA|TRBJ1-5|NA|TRBV27
TGTGCCAGCAGTTTGGAGGGCAGCCAATCGCAGCCCCAGCATTTT
CASSLEGSQSQPQHF
>TRBD1|TRBJ2-7|once|TRBV24-1
TGTGCCACCAGTGTTTCAGGGGGCGCGGACGAGCAGTACTTC
CATSVSGGADEQYF
>NA|TRBJ2-7|NA|TRBV27
TGTGCCAGCGCGGGGGGGACAGGTTCCTACGAGCAGTACTTC
CASAGGTGSYEQYF
>NA|TRBJ2-6|NA|TRBV6-9
TGTGCCAGCAGGGGTCAGGGGTTCACTGGGGCCAACGTCCTGACTTTC
CASRGQGFTGANVLTF
>NA|TRBJ1-3|NA|TRBV5-1
TGCGCCAGCAGAACAACAGGGAAAGCTGGAAACACCATATATTTT
CASRTTGKAGNTIYF
>NA|TRBJ1-3|NA|TRBV3-1/TRBV3-2
TGTGCCAGCAGCCAAGCAGGGACTGGAAACACCATATATTTT
CASSQAGTGNTIYF
>TRBD2|TRBJ2-7|many|TRBV3-1/TRBV3-2
TGTGCCAGCAGCCCGACTAGCGGGGGGTTCCACGAGCAGTACTTC
CASSPTSGGFHEQYF
>TRBD1|TRBJ1-4|NA|TRBV5-1
TGCGCCAGCAGCTTGGGACAGGGGGTCGGTAATGAAAAACTGTTTTTT
CASSLGQGVGNEKLFF
>TRBD2|TRBJ2-3|once|TRBV28
TGTGCCAGCAGTTCTCCCTTTGCGGGGGGGATCCTCACCCAAATTAGCACAGATACGCAGTATTTT
CASSSPFAGGILTQISTDTQYF
>TRBD1|TRBJ1-1|NA|TRBV7-9
TGTGCCAGCAGCCAAAAACGGACAGGTAAACACTTCGGAGCTTTCTTT
CASSQKRTGKHFGAFF
>NA|TRBJ1-1|NA|TRBV5-8
TGTGCCAGCAGCTTGCTTGAAGCTTTCTTT
CASSLLEAFF
>NA|TRBJ2-3|NA|TRBV9
TGTGCCAGCAGCCCCCTGGATACGCAGTATTTT
CASSPLDTQYF
>TRBD1|TRBJ2-5|NA|TRBV11-2
TGTGCCAGCAGCTCCCGGACAGGGTCTGAAACAGGAGAGACCCAGTACTTC
CASSSRTGSETGETQYF
>TRBD1|TRBJ1-2|NA|TRBV19
TGTGCCAGTTTGGGACAGAGTCCTTTTGGCTACACCTTC
CASLGQSPFGYTF
>NA|TRBJ1-1|NA|TRBV19
TGTGCCAGTAGTTTGGCAGGGAACACTGAAGCTTTCTTT
CASSLAGNTEAFF
>NA|TRBJ2-7|NA|TRBV11-2
TGTGCCAGCAGCCTAGACAGTTTCTACGAGCAGTACTTC
CASSLDSFYEQYF
>NA|TRBJ2-2|NA|TRBV11-2
TGTGCCAGCAGCTCCAGCCGACAGCTTAGAGACACCGGGGAGCTGTTTTTT
CASSSSRQLRDTGELFF
>NA|TRBJ2-5|NA|TRBV30
TGTGCCTGGAGTGTGGGGGGTGGTGGGGAGACCCAGTACTTC
CAWSVGGGGETQYF
>NA|TRBJ2-1|many|TRBV7-7
TGTGCCAGCAGCTTAGGGCTAGACTCCTACAATGAGCAGTTCTTC
CASSLGLDSYNEQFF
>NA|TRBJ1-1|NA|TRBV19
TGTGCCACTTCGACTGTCGGAGCTTTCTTT
CATSTVGAFF
>NA|TRBJ2-7|NA|TRBV7-9
TGTGCCAGCAGTCCCTGGACACAATACGAGCAGTACTTC
CASSPWTQYEQYF